These 20 T cell receptor beta chains were sequenced from one sample in a study of cytomegalovirus exposure and HLA in healthy donors. In the PCR, 60 Vbeta and 13 Jbeta primers were used. TCRdb keeps only in-frame clones here, not all; method: immunoSEQ multiplex PCR. The data hold about 140,000 clones, with about 80% observed a single time. Specimen: PBMCs. The receptors were sampled from a woman aged 60-75 years in good health and CMV-seropositive.

The chain employs TRBV6-5 and TRBJ2-2, with 7 bases identical to TRBD2. The CDR3 is made up of 15 amino acids. CDR1 is MNHEY and CDR2 is SVGAGI in the germline V gene. The ends lost 6 bases at V and 4 bases at J; junction bases unmatched: 8. The CDR3 loop reads CASSYRTRGTGELFF. The CDR3 region has the DNA TGTGCCAGCAGCTACAGGACTAGGGGCACCGGGGAGCTGTTTTTT.

V is TRBV30 and J is TRBJ2-6; D remains ambiguous. The CDR3 is 13 residues long. Germline V gives CDR1 GTSNPN, CDR2 SVGIG (reference sequence). V gave up 5 bases and J gave up 1 base, with 6 bases separating them. The CDR3 region has the DNA TGTGCCTGGGAGAAATCTGGGGCCAACGTCCTGACTTTC. This gives the protein CAWEKSGANVLTF.

The V gene is TRBV30, the J gene TRBJ1-5, with D possibly TRBD1 on 6 matching bases. The CDR3 consists of 14 residues. Germline V gene sequence: CDR1 GTSNPN, CDR2 SVGIG (reference sequence). Trimming cost V 0 bases and J 4 bases, with 10 bases left between them. CDR3 nucleotide sequence: TGTGCCTGGAGTGTTCGGGGGGCTAATCAGCCCCAGCATTTT. Its protein is CAWSVRGANQPQHF. Full variable domain (outside the CDR3, taken from reference TRBV30 and TRBJ1-5): SQTIHQWPATLVQPVGSPLSLECTVEGTSNPNLYWYRQAAGRGLQLLFYSVGIGQISSEVPQNLSASRPQDRQFILSSKKLLLSDSGFYLCAWSVRGANQPQHFGDGTRLSIL.

The chain uses TRBV5-1 and TRBJ2-5, with 8 bases that match TRBD2. The V gene end was trimmed by 1 base and the J gene end by 3 bases; junction bases not matched to a gene: 5. Germline CDR1 reads SGHRS; CDR2 reads YFSETQ. The CDR3 loop spans 15 amino acids. CDR3 nucleotide sequence: TGCGCCAGCAGCTTGACCCAGACTAGCGAAGAGACCCAGTACTTC. Its protein product is CASSLTQTSEETQYF.

The chain links TRBV28 to TRBJ2-5, with D possibly matching TRBD2 (5 bases). The CDR3 totals 17 residues. V was trimmed by 5 bases and J by 3 bases, leaving 22 bases between them. Germline V gene data show CDR1 as MDHEN and CDR2 as SYDVKM. CDR3 sequence (DNA): TGTGCCAGCAGTCTTTTCCCGACTGACGGGGATAAAGAGACCCAGTACTTC. This codes for CASSLFPTDGDKETQYF.

This rearrangement joins TRBV11-1 to TRBJ1-1; 9 bases match TRBD1. Germline values: CDR1 SGHAT, CDR2 FQDESV (reference sequence). V trimming: 8 bases; J trimming: 1 base; junction bases outside the gene matches: 14. The CDR3 is made up of 17 amino acids. CDR3 residues: CASECFRTGVWNTEAFF. CDR3 DNA: TGTGCCAGCGAGTGTTTCCGGACAGGGGTCTGGAACACTGAAGCTTTCTTT.

By share, this clone counts as large (0.1 to 1%). The same CDR3 can be traced to other DNA sequences in this sample. This chain joins TRBV2 and TRBJ2-3; 10 nucleotides line up with TRBD2. With V trimmed by 5 bases and J by 5 bases, 16 bases remained unmatched. The CDR3 totals 18 residues. The germline gives CDR1 SNHLY, CDR2 FYNNEI. The CDR3 loop reads CASSTPGGAGGPGDTQYF. CDR3 nucleotides: TGTGCCAGCAGTACGCCCGGAGGAGCGGGAGGGCCCGGAGATACGCAGTATTTT.

Here the CDR3 DNA reads TGTGCCAGCAGCTTGCTCCATCGACAGGGCCGTAGGAGCAATCAGCCCCAGCATTTT. Encoded protein: CASSLLHRQGRRSNQPQHF. The rearrangement joins TRBV5-4 to TRBJ1-5; 7 bases map to TRBD1. J lost 1 base, V lost 1 base, and 14 bases had no gene match. The CDR3 is made up of 19 amino acids. The germline gives CDR1 SGHNT, CDR2 YYREEE (reference sequence).

The chain combines TRBV30 with TRBJ2-5; D unclear. The CDR3 runs 14 residues. The V gene's germline CDR1 is GTSNPN and CDR2 SVGIG (reference sequence). V dropped 0 bases and J dropped 4 bases, with 12 bases sitting between them. Here the CDR3 reads CAWSVPAVSETQYF. CDR3 DNA sequence: TGTGCCTGGAGTGTACCGGCGGTCTCAGAGACCCAGTACTTC.

V is TRBV7-9 and J is TRBJ2-1; perhaps TRBD1 as D (7 bases). CDR3 length: 18 amino acids. V lost 5 bases and J 7 bases, leaving 27 bases between the germline ends. Germline-derived CDR1 and CDR2 are SEHNR and FQNEAQ (reference sequence). Here the CDR3 reads CASSPLRGAVTPPNEQFF. In nucleotides, the CDR3 is TGTGCCAGCAGCCCCCTCAGGGGGGCGGTGACGCCGCCAAATGAGCAGTTCTTC.

In its sample, this clone was seen a few times. This rearrangement joins TRBV5-1 to TRBJ2-3, with a tentative D call TRBD1 (5 bases). Germline V gives CDR1 SGHRS, CDR2 YFSETQ. This CDR3 has 13 residues. Trimming stripped 3 bases from V and 5 bases from J, with 10 bases between. The CDR3 sequence: CASSWTTGDTQYF. CDR3 nucleotide sequence: TGCGCCAGCAGCTGGACCACAGGAGATACGCAGTATTTT. The whole variable domain, remainder taken from reference TRBV5-1 and TRBJ2-3, is KAGVTQTPRYLIKTRGQQVTLSCSPISGHRSVSWYQQTPGQGLQFLFEYFSETQRNKGNFPGRFSGRQFSNSRSEMNVSTLELGDSALYLCASSWTTGDTQYFGPGTRLTVL.

The J gene is TRBJ1-5, the V gene TRBV27; 9 nucleotides match TRBD1. Germline lookup yields CDR1 MNHEY and CDR2 SMNVEV (reference sequence). V was clipped by 7 bases and J by 3 bases; unmatched bases: 4. This CDR3 region has 14 residues. As DNA, the CDR3 is TGTGCCAGCACTACAGGGGGCACCAATCAGCCCCAGCATTTT. Amino acids: CASTTGGTNQPQHF.

The gene calls are TRBV21-1 and TRBJ2-1; no DNA check was done on the table's D call, TRBD2. TRBV21-1 is flagged as a pseudogene. The CDR3 spans 21 residues. The CDR3 DNA sequence: TGTGCCAGCAGCATTGTGGGTTCTGGCGGGAGAAAAAGGTCATCCTACAATGAGCAGTTCTTC. Encoded protein: CASSIVGSGGRKRSSYNEQFF.

The chain joins TRBV18 to TRBJ1-5; D may be TRBD1 (6 bases). V was trimmed by 3 bases and J by 1 base, leaving 7 bases between them. The CDR3 is 14 residues long. Germline V gives CDR1 KGHSH, CDR2 LQKENI. CDR3 loop: CASSPDSSNQPQHF. As DNA, the CDR3 is TGTGCCAGCTCACCGGACAGCAGCAATCAGCCCCAGCATTTT.

The genes are TRBV11-2 and TRBJ1-1, with D maybe TRBD1 (5 bases). The CDR3 spans 11 residues. V shed 6 bases and J shed 10 bases, with 12 bases lying between them. Germline values: CDR1 SGHAT, CDR2 FQNNGV. The CDR3 nucleotides are TGTGCCAGCAGTTCGGGACTTACAGCTTTCTTT. Translated: CASSSGLTAFF. The whole variable domain, filled in from reference TRBV11-2 and TRBJ1-1, reads EAGVAQSPRYKIIEKRQSVAFWCNPISGHATLYWYQQILGQGPKLLIQFQNNGVVDDSQLPKDRFSAERLKGVDSTLKIQPAKLEDSAVYLCASSSGLTAFFGQGTRLTVV.

J is TRBJ2-7 and V is TRBV14; D possibly corresponds to TRBD2 (5 bases). Per germline, CDR1 SGHDN and CDR2 FVKESK. The CDR3 totals 13 residues. Between the trimmed V and J ends, which lost 3 bases and 5 bases, there was a span of 11 bases. The DNA for the CDR3 is TGTGCCAGCAGCCAGGACTCCGTTGACGAGCAGTACTTC. This encodes CASSQDSVDEQYF.

V and J are TRBV4-2 and TRBJ2-1, with TRBD1 identical over 7 bases. J was trimmed by 3 bases and V by 1 base; bases with no gene match: 9. The CDR3 spans 17 residues. Germline CDR1 and CDR2: LGHNA and YNFKEQ. The CDR3 spells CASSQVELGGLYNEQFF. The DNA of the CDR3 is TGTGCCAGCAGCCAAGTGGAGCTAGGGGGCCTCTACAATGAGCAGTTCTTC.

V is TRBV18 and J is TRBJ1-1, with 8 bases that match TRBD1. The junction had 4 bases not matched to a gene; V was cut back by 1 base and J by 3 bases. The CDR3 sequence is 15 residues long. Germline-derived CDR1 and CDR2 are KGHSH and LQKENI. CDR3 sequence reads: CASSPQTGADTEAFF. CDR3 coding DNA: TGTGCCAGCTCACCACAGACAGGGGCGGACACTGAAGCTTTCTTT.

The chain has TRBV7-2 and TRBJ2-7; a possible D gene is TRBD2 (5 bases). Germline CDR1 SGHTA, CDR2 FQGNSA. CDR3 length: 14 amino acids. Trimming took 1 base from V and 7 from J, leaving 14 bases between them. The CDR3 nucleotides read TGTGCCAGCAGCTTAGGAATGGGAGTTGGGGAGCAGTACTTC. It encodes CASSLGMGVGEQYF.

V and J are TRBV28 and TRBJ2-1; 10 positions match TRBD2. The CDR3 totals 16 residues. The V gene end was trimmed by 4 bases and the J gene end by 8 bases; junction bases not matched to a gene: 11. Germline CDR1 is MDHEN and CDR2 is SYDVKM. CDR3: CASSSPASGSVDEQFF. Here the CDR3 DNA reads TGTGCCAGCAGTTCTCCTGCTAGCGGGAGCGTCGATGAGCAGTTCTTC.